This TCR beta chain originates from a study of T cells after yellow fever vaccination. Study overall: When fractions had low cell numbers, they were prepared with SMART-Seq v4 Ultra Low Input. General observations from the study: Weaker, the secondary response had a peak occurring faster, on day 5 versus 15.

V lost 4 bases to trimming and J lost 4 bases, with 22 bases between them. CDR3 length equals 18 residues. The germline gives CDR1 KGHDR, CDR2 SFDVKD. Concerning this clonotype: Its cognate antigen is unknown.

Universal primer sites and UMIs were introduced during 5'RACE template-switching synthesis of TCR cDNA. Using its own MiXCR run on the 5' RACE reads, TCRdb lists one record per CDR3 protein. Of some 300,000 distinct CDR3 sequences in the sample, about 11% were seen once. Source: CD4+ T cells sorted from PBMCs, taken 45 days after the yellow fever booster vaccination. The sequence was obtained from a man aged 18-30 years who received the YFV17D yellow fever vaccine. The rearrangement uses TRBV24-1 and TRBJ2-1; D is possibly TRBD1 (5 bases). DNA for the CDR3: TGTGCCACCAGTGAATGCCGATCCAGGGTAAAAACTTACAATGAGCAGTTCTTC. Protein sequence: CATSECRSRVKTYNEQFF.